The 20 T cell receptor beta chains listed next were all sequenced from one sample in a study of STAT5B mutations in CD4+ large granular lymphocyte leukemia. Only in-frame clones appear in the TCRdb table, and some are missing; sequencing was by immunoSEQ multiplex PCR. Altogether tens of thousands of clones are present, 70% to 80% being singletons, with the ten largest covering about a tenth. Sequenced material: CD4+ T cells from blood buffy coats. Receptor source: a human donor in good health.

The chain recombines TRBV6-5 with TRBJ2-3; possible D gene TRBD2, 6 bases. The CDR3 sequence is 14 residues long. Germline V CDR1 and CDR2: MNHEY, SVGAGI. V was pared by 3 bases and J by 3 bases, with 10 bases between. CDR3 residues: CASSYRRDTDTQYF. The CDR3 DNA follows: TGTGCCAGCAGTTATAGGAGGGATACAGATACGCAGTATTTT.

DNA of the CDR3: TGTGCCAGCAGCTACGGATCTGGGACAGGGGTCCCGAACACTGAAGCTTTCTTT. This sequence encodes CASSYGSGTGVPNTEAFF. V and J are TRBV5-4 and TRBJ1-1, with 10 bases fitting TRBD1. Germline-derived CDR1 and CDR2 are SGHNT and YYREEE (reference sequence). There are 18 residues in the CDR3. Trimming removed 3 bases from V and 1 base from J; junction bases left unmatched: 12.

The V and J genes are TRBV15 and TRBJ2-5; D is unclear. Between the trimmed V and J ends, which lost 2 bases and 1 base, there was a span of 8 bases. Germline CDR1 is LNHNV and CDR2 is YYDKDF (reference sequence). The CDR3 sequence is 14 residues long. The CDR3 sequence: CATSRPGFQETQYF. CDR3 DNA: TGTGCCACCAGCAGACCGGGCTTCCAAGAGACCCAGTACTTC.

This rearrangement joins TRBV5-4 to TRBJ1-2; no reliable D call. Looked up from germline, CDR1 is SGHNT and CDR2 is YYREEE (reference sequence). The CDR3 is 14 amino acids. Trimming took 0 bases from V and 8 from J, leaving 14 bases between them. CDR3 in amino acids: CASSLEGRLRGYTF. The CDR3 DNA sequence: TGTGCCAGCAGCTTGGAGGGCCGCCTGAGAGGCTACACCTTC.

The rearrangement uses TRBV2 and TRBJ2-7, with 9 bases identical to TRBD2. Germline CDR1 and CDR2: SNHLY and FYNNEI. V lost 5 bases, J lost 0 bases, and 5 bases stayed unmatched. The CDR3 is made up of 15 amino acids. Here the CDR3 reads CASSNLAGDSYEQYF. In DNA form, the CDR3 reads TGTGCCAGCAGTAATTTAGCGGGAGACTCCTACGAGCAGTACTTC.

V usage is TRBV10-1 and J usage is TRBJ1-1; 8 nucleotides agree with TRBD1. The CDR3 loop spans 17 amino acids. Looked up from germline, CDR1 is WNHNN and CDR2 is SYGVQD (reference sequence). With 8 bases clipped from V and 0 bases from J, the junction kept 14 bases outside the gene matches. The CDR3 nucleotides are TGCGCCAGCTGGAAACTACCAGGGGGCCTAGTGAACACTGAAGCTTTCTTT. Protein: CASWKLPGGLVNTEAFF.

This clone came up once. The V and J genes are TRBV5-6 and TRBJ1-2, with D maybe TRBD1 (6 bases). Germline CDR1 SGHDT, CDR2 YYEEEE. This CDR3 has 15 amino acids. V lost 3 bases to trimming and J lost 0 bases, with 12 bases between them. As DNA, the CDR3 is TGTGCCAGCAGCTCACAGGGACTAGCTAACTATGGCTACACCTTC. Amino acid sequence: CASSSQGLANYGYTF.

The table lists this clone with a count of one. This sequence joins TRBV19 and TRBJ1-1, with TRBD1 matching over 10 bases. The V gene end was trimmed by 4 bases and the J gene end by 7 bases; junction bases not matched to a gene: 12. The CDR3 has 16 amino acids. Germline V gene data show CDR1 as LNHDA and CDR2 as SQIVND (reference sequence). The CDR3 DNA is TGTGCCAGTAGTAAAGGAGCCGGGACAGGGGTGGGTGAAGCTTTCTTT. It codes for CASSKGAGTGVGEAFF.

The chain is built from TRBV28 and TRBJ2-3; tentatively, D is TRBD2 (5 bases). V was pared by 3 bases and J by 2 bases, with 12 bases between. Germline V gene data show CDR1 as MDHEN and CDR2 as SYDVKM. This CDR3 is built from 15 residues. CDR3 DNA: TGTGCCAGCAGTTTTTCGGGAATAAACACAGATACGCAGTATTTT. Translated: CASSFSGINTDTQYF.

This clone has just a few counts. The chain combines TRBV6-6 with TRBJ1-6, with no clear D. The CDR3 has 15 amino acids. Germline values: CDR1 MNHNY, CDR2 SVGAGI (reference sequence). CDR3 loop: CSTTIDGFPNSPLHF. The CDR3, as DNA: TGTTCTACAACAATCGACGGATTCCCCAATTCACCCCTCCACTTT.

This clone showed up just a few times. The chain couples TRBV5-1 to TRBJ1-6; D call uncertain. The CDR3 covers 16 residues. The germline gives CDR1 SGHRS, CDR2 YFSETQ. Between the trimmed V and J ends, which lost 0 bases and 6 bases, there was a span of 13 bases. As DNA, the CDR3 is TGCGCCAGCAGCTTGGCCTTCGGTGAGGGTAATTCACCCCTCCACTTT. As protein: CASSLAFGEGNSPLHF.

The chain is built from TRBV10-3 and TRBJ1-3; no clear D. This CDR3 region has 17 residues. V lost 6 bases, J lost 0 bases, and 18 bases lay in between. Per germline, CDR1 ENHRY and CDR2 SYGVKD. This CDR3 reads CAISEASGVPSGNTIYF. The CDR3 DNA is TGTGCCATCAGCGAAGCTTCCGGGGTCCCCTCTGGAAACACCATATATTTT.

This chain links TRBV4-1 with TRBJ2-1; TRBD2 might be the D (6 bases). The CDR3 contains 14 residues. Trimming pared 3 bases from V and 3 bases from J, leaving 9 bases between. CDR1 is MGHRA, CDR2 YSYEKL, per germline. The CDR3 coding sequence is TGCGCCAGCAGCCATGGAGGGTTCTACAATGAGCAGTTCTTC. It translates to CASSHGGFYNEQFF.

The chain combines TRBV5-4 with TRBJ2-5; 8 nucleotides line up with TRBD2. V was pared by 4 bases and J by 3 bases, with 8 bases of the junction left unmatched. Germline lookup yields CDR1 SGHNT and CDR2 YYREEE (reference sequence). The CDR3 covers 15 residues. The CDR3 spells CASSPSGGREETQYF. The DNA for the CDR3 is TGTGCCAGCAGCCCTTCGGGGGGGCGGGAAGAGACCCAGTACTTC.

The gene calls are TRBV27 and TRBJ1-3; 8 bases match TRBD1. Germline CDR1 and CDR2: MNHEY and SMNVEV (reference sequence). Trimming at V came to 11 bases and at J to 0 bases, leaving 9 bases not matched to a gene. CDR3 size: 15 residues. Here the CDR3 DNA reads TGTGCCGGAACAGGGGGGTCATTCTCTGGAAACACCATATATTTT. Translated, it gives CAGTGGSFSGNTIYF.

V gene TRBV30 combines with J gene TRBJ2-7; 7 bases match TRBD2. CDR1 is GTSNPN and CDR2 is SVGIG in the germline V gene (reference sequence). V shed 7 bases and J 9 bases; nucleotides not matched to a gene: 12. The CDR3 has 12 residues. The CDR3: CASNRGVKAQYF. The CDR3 nucleotides read TGTGCCTCCAACCGGGGGGTCAAGGCGCAGTACTTC.

This clone has only a few counts. This chain links TRBV7-8 with TRBJ2-1; D is possibly TRBD1 (6 bases). Germline lookup yields CDR1 SGHVS and CDR2 FQNEAQ. This CDR3 is built from 13 residues. V was clipped by 4 bases and J by 7 bases, with 11 bases between them. The CDR3 region has the DNA TGTGCCAGCAGCTCGGTGAGGGGGAATGAGCAGTTCTTC. Its translation is CASSSVRGNEQFF.

This chain connects TRBV18 to TRBJ2-2, with 12 bases that match TRBD1. Per the germline V gene, CDR1 is KGHSH and CDR2 is LQKENI. Trimming removed 5 bases from V and 4 bases from J; junction bases left unmatched: 5. The CDR3 contains 16 residues. In DNA, the CDR3 is TGTGCCAGCTCAGCGGGACAGGGGGCTGTCACCGGGGAGCTGTTTTTT. Translated: CASSAGQGAVTGELFF.

This clone was counted a few times. The rearrangement uses TRBV7-9 and TRBJ2-3; TRBD2 matches at 11 bases. The ends lost 0 bases at V and 5 bases at J; junction bases unmatched: 7. The CDR3 sequence is 17 residues long. Germline lookup yields CDR1 SEHNR and CDR2 FQNEAQ (reference sequence). CDR3 region: CASSLANSGRVGDTQYF. CDR3 nucleotides: TGTGCCAGCAGCTTAGCCAATAGCGGGAGGGTTGGAGATACGCAGTATTTT. Full variable domain (remainder filled in from reference TRBV7-9 and TRBJ2-3): DTGVSQNPRHKITKRGQNVTFRCDPISEHNRLYWYRQTLGQGPEFLTYFQNEAQLEKSRLLSDRFSAERPKGSFSTLEIQRTEQGDSAMYLCASSLANSGRVGDTQYFGPGTRLTVL.

This rearrangement joins TRBV6-1 to TRBJ1-1; 9 bases fit TRBD1. The length of the CDR3 is 15 residues. In germline, CDR1 is MNHNS, CDR2 SASEGT. The V and J ends lost 7 bases and 7 bases, in that order; junction bases with no gene match: 13. The CDR3 DNA is TGTGCCAGCATGGATTCCGGGACAGGGAAAATTGAAGCTTTCTTT. It translates to CASMDSGTGKIEAFF.